The sample holds many counts of the clone carrying this T cell receptor beta chain. Its antigen is unidentified. This sample was included in a study of T-cell reconstitution after alpha-beta-depleted transplantation in children. The study, taken as a whole, reports: TCRbeta diversity was high at day 60 in some patients (a result of surviving recipient T cells and thymic progenitors). The study reportedly traced alpha-beta T cells about two months after transplant to several hundred expanded graft clones. T cells produced anew were the main source of T-cell counts and diversity one year after transplant.

Preparation of the TCRbeta library involved a method that used unique molecular identifiers. TCRdb called the PCR reads again in MiXCR, with one record for every CDR3 protein. The profile shows under 300,000 distinct CDR3 sequences, around a tenth of them singletons. In germline, CDR1 is KGHSH, CDR2 LQKENI. This CDR3 is built from 16 residues. J was trimmed by 5 bases and V by 3 bases; bases with no gene match: 7. Sequencing was performed on peripheral blood, taken 180 days after TCRalphabeta/CD19-depleted stem cell transplant. The chain employs TRBV18 and TRBJ2-5, with 12 bases that match TRBD2. The TCR was taken from a male patient between 2 and 10 years old who had a stem cell transplant for chronic granulomatous disease, so the T cells may come from the graft donor. The CDR3 reads CASSPRTSGVRETQYF. CDR3 DNA sequence: TGTGCCAGCTCACCTCGGACTAGCGGGGTGAGGGAGACCCAGTACTTC. Looking up the rest from reference TRBV18 and TRBJ2-5 gives the full variable domain: NAGVMQNPRHLVRRRGQEARLRCSPMKGHSHVYWYRQLPEEGLKFMVYLQKENIIDESGMPKERFSAEFPKEGPSILRIQQVVRGDSAAYFCASSPRTSGVRETQYFGPGTRLLVL.